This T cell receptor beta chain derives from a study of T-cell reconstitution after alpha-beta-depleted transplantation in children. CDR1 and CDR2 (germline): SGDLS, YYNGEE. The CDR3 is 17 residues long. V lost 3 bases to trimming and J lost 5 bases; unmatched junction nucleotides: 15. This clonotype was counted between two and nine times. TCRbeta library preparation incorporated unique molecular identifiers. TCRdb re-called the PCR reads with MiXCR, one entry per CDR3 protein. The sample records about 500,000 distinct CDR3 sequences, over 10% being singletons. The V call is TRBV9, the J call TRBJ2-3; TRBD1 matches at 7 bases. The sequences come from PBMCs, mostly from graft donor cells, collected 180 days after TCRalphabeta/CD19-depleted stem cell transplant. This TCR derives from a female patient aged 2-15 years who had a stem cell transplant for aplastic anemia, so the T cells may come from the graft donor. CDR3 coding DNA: TGTGCCAGCAGCGAGAACAGGGGACGAATTGTAGGAGATACGCAGTATTTT. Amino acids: CASSENRGRIVGDTQYF. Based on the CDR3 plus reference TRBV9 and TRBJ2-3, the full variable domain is DSGVTQTPKHLITATGQRVTLRCSPRSGDLSVYWYQQSLDQGLQFLIQYYNGEERAKGNILERFSAQQFPDLHSELNLSSLELGDSALYFCASSENRGRIVGDTQYFGPGTRLTVL.